The sequence of this T cell receptor (beta chain) was determined in a study of shared clonotypes between healthy human individuals. On the study more broadly: The study used three CD4 naive, three CD4 memory, two CD8 naive and one CD8 memory plate per donor. Notes on the study in general: Sharing across several donors was seen in 4% to 6.5% of naive CD4 clonotypes. Donor scarcity curtailed the genetic and exposure-history diversity represented herein.

The CDR3 spans 13 residues. V was shortened by 3 bases and J by 12 bases, with 15 bases between the two germline ends. The V gene's germline CDR1 is WNHNN and CDR2 SYGVQD (reference sequence). Genomic DNA of each subset was evenly split across several immunoSEQ plates. Repertoires were generated with immunoSEQ multiplex PCR, while TCRdb's copy carries only in-frame clones and drops some. The sample records some 240,000 clones, 65% being singletons. Comment on this clone: Its cognate antigen is unknown.

The clonotype was recovered from a man aged 30-40 years in good health. The sample consisted of memory CD4+ T cells sorted from blood. Indicated subset: CD45RA-negative fraction. The chain couples TRBV10-1 to TRBJ2-1, with a weak D call TRBD2 (6 bases). The CDR3 spells CASSDSSARWQFF. CDR3 bases: TGCGCCAGCAGTGACTCTAGCGCCAGGTGGCAGTTCTTC.